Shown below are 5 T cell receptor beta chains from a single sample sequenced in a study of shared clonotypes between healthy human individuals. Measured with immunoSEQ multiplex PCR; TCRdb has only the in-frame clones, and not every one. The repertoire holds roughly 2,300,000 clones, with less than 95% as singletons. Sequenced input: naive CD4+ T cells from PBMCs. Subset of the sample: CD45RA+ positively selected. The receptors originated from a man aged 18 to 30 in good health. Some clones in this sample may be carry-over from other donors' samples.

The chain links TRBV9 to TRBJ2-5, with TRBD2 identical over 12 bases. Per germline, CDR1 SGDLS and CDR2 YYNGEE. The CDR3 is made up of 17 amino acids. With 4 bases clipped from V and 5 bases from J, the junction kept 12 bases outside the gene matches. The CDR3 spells CASSTRLAGGVGETQYF. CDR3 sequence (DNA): TGTGCCAGCAGCACACGCCTAGCGGGAGGGGTGGGGGAGACCCAGTACTTC.

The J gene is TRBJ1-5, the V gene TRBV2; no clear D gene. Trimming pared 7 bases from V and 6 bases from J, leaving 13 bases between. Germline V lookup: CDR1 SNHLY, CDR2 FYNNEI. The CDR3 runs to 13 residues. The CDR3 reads CASMGYPTQPQHF. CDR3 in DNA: TGTGCCAGCATGGGCTACCCCACTCAGCCCCAGCATTTT.

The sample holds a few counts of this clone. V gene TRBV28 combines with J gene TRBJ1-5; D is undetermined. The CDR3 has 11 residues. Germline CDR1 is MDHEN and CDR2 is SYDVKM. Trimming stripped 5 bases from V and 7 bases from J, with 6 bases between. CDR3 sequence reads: CASSMIQPQHF. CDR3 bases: TGTGCCAGCAGTATGATCCAGCCCCAGCATTTT. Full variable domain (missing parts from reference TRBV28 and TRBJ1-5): DVKVTQSSRYLVKRTGEKVFLECVQDMDHENMFWYRQDPGLGLRLIYFSYDVKMKEKGDIPEGYSVSREKKERFSLILESASTNQTSMYLCASSMIQPQHFGDGTRLSIL.

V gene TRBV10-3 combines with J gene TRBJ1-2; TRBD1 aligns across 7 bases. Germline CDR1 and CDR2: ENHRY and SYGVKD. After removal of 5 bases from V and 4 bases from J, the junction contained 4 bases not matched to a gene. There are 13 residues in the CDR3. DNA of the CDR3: TGTGCCATCAGTCCGACAGGGTTCTATGGCTACACCTTC. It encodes CAISPTGFYGYTF.

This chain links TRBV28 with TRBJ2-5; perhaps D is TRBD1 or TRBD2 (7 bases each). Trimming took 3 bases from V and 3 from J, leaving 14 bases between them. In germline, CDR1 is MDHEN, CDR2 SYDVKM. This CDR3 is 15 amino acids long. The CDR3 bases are TGTGCCAGCAGTTTGAGGCAGGGGGGGAAAGAGACCCAGTACTTC. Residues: CASSLRQGGKETQYF.